The 2 T cell receptor beta chains presented below share a single source sample, sequenced in a study of T cell changes during pregnancy in multiple sclerosis. The table came from immunoSEQ multiplex PCR; TCRdb's copy has only in-frame clones and leaves some out. The sample includes about 110,000 clones, more than 80% of them seen just once. Sequenced here: peripheral blood, sampled before pregnancy. The source of these receptors is a female donor with multiple sclerosis, enrolled in a pregnancy study.

V is TRBV5-1 and J is TRBJ2-1; 8 nucleotides match TRBD2. Germline trimming cut 5 bases from V and 4 bases from J; bases unmatched to any gene: 5. The germline V gene encodes CDR1 SGHRS and CDR2 YFSETQ. This CDR3 contains 14 residues. The CDR3 DNA sequence: TGCGCCAGCAGACCAGCGGGAGATTACAATGAGCAGTTCTTC. Protein product: CASRPAGDYNEQFF.

The genes are TRBV9 and TRBJ1-6; 9 positions agree with TRBD1. V shed 3 bases and J 3 bases; nucleotides not matched to a gene: 1. Looked up from germline, CDR1 is SGDLS and CDR2 is YYNGEE. The CDR3 runs 15 residues. The CDR3 spells CASSAGQGYNSPLHF. CDR3 coding DNA: TGTGCCAGCAGCGCGGGACAGGGCTATAATTCACCCCTCCACTTT.